These 9 T cell receptor beta chains were sequenced from one sample in a study of PD-1 blockade in classical Hodgkin lymphoma. All the patients suffered relapse after autologous stem cell transplantation, and brentuximab vedotin exposure differed. TCRdb's copy holds only in-frame clones and misses some; the assay was immunoSEQ multiplex PCR. Of under 30,000 clones in the sample, 71% are singletons; the top ten hold roughly 3%. Sample: peripheral blood mononuclear cells (PBMCs), taken before the second cycle of nivolumab. These receptors originate from a human donor with classical Hodgkin lymphoma.

V is TRBV27 and J is TRBJ2-3; 7 nucleotides agree with TRBD1. Germline loops: CDR1 MNHEY, CDR2 SMNVEV (reference sequence). This CDR3 comprises 16 residues. Unmatched junction bases numbered 11, after V lost 4 bases and J lost 4 bases. This chain's CDR3 is CASSYYSTGRADTQYF. The CDR3 DNA follows: TGTGCCAGCAGTTATTACTCGACAGGGCGCGCAGATACGCAGTATTTT.

The J gene is TRBJ1-6, the V gene TRBV6-1; no firm D call. Trimming removed 11 bases at V and 0 bases at J, with 8 bases between. The CDR3 has 13 residues. Germline loops: CDR1 MNHNS, CDR2 SASEGT. CDR3 amino acids: CAGKSSYNSPLHF. CDR3 DNA: TGTGCCGGGAAAAGCTCCTATAATTCACCCCTCCACTTT.

This clone was counted once. The gene calls are TRBV7-2 and TRBJ2-6; D not certain. The CDR3 is 14 amino acids. V lost 5 bases, J lost 1 base, and 6 bases lay in between. Germline values: CDR1 SGHTA, CDR2 FQGNSA. The DNA of the CDR3 is TGTGCCAGCAGCCTGACATCTGGGGCCAACGTCCTGACTTTC. Its translation is CASSLTSGANVLTF.

This sequence joins TRBV6-6 and TRBJ1-2, with 7 bases that match TRBD1. In germline, CDR1 is MNHNY, CDR2 SVGAGI (reference sequence). Unmatched junction bases numbered 3, after V lost 2 bases and J lost 6 bases. The CDR3 covers 13 residues. The DNA of the CDR3 is TGTGCCAGCAGTTACACCGACAGGGATGGCTACACCTTC. Its translation: CASSYTDRDGYTF.

The J gene is TRBJ2-1, the V gene TRBV4-2; weak D call: TRBD2 (5 bases). The V end was cut by 0 bases, the J end by 3 bases, with 18 bases between. Germline V gives CDR1 LGHNA, CDR2 YNFKEQ. The CDR3 contains 18 residues. The CDR3 sequence is CASSQESPDYESYNEQFF. CDR3 in DNA: TGTGCCAGCAGCCAAGAATCCCCCGACTACGAGAGCTACAATGAGCAGTTCTTC.

V usage is TRBV7-8 and J usage is TRBJ2-1, with 13 bases fitting TRBD2. The V segment lost 2 bases and the J segment 10 bases; nucleotides outside the gene matches: 11. The CDR3 is made up of 17 amino acids. Looked up from germline, CDR1 is SGHVS and CDR2 is FQNEAQ. Written as DNA, the CDR3 is TGTGCCAGCAGCTTAAACACGGGACTAGCGGGGATAGGAGAGCAGTTCTTC. Protein: CASSLNTGLAGIGEQFF.

The rearrangement joins TRBV19 to TRBJ2-2; 8 bases line up with TRBD1. V lost 4 bases to trimming and J lost 1 base; unmatched junction nucleotides: 8. Germline CDR1 reads LNHDA; CDR2 reads SQIVND (reference sequence). The CDR3 contains 17 residues. CDR3 nucleotides: TGTGCCAGTAGTAGTGGAGGGGGGACAGGGAACACCGGGGAGCTGTTTTTT. It specifies CASSSGGGTGNTGELFF.

The chain uses TRBV7-2 and TRBJ2-1, with unresolved D. The length of the CDR3 is 15 residues. Per germline, CDR1 SGHTA and CDR2 FQGNSA. V was pared by 1 base and J by 4 bases, with 11 bases between. The CDR3 region has the DNA TGTGCCAGCAGCTTAGTCCCGATCCGATACAATGAGCAGTTCTTC. Amino acids: CASSLVPIRYNEQFF.

This sequence joins TRBV18 and TRBJ1-4, with 8 bases aligning to TRBD1. This CDR3 is built from 14 residues. Unmatched junction bases numbered 4, after V lost 2 bases and J lost 8 bases. In germline, CDR1 is KGHSH, CDR2 LQKENI. Written as DNA, the CDR3 is TGTGCCAGCTCACCAGGACAGGGAGGAGAAAAACTGTTTTTT. It is translated as CASSPGQGGEKLFF.